A selection of T cell receptor beta chains follows, all from one sample in a study of lymphopenia after photon versus proton radiotherapy. The table came from immunoSEQ multiplex PCR; TCRdb's copy has only in-frame clones and leaves some out. The sample lists 35,000 to 45,000 clones; about 83% were seen once. Sequenced here: peripheral blood, sampled from a patient treated with proton-based radiotherapy. These receptors all come from a woman aged 70 to 79 with pancreatic cancer. CDR3s include the opening cysteine and the closing phenylalanine or tryptophan. The order of the fields is J gene, clone size, D gene, V gene, CDR3 DNA, CDR3 protein. A D gene is named only where the DNA matches it firmly. Size values are once, few and many counts, or a class for expanded clones, and some rows have none.

J gene: TRBJ2-1
clone size: -
D gene: TRBD2
V gene: TRBV7-9
CDR3 DNA: TGTGCCAGCAGCTTCCTCACTAGCGCGAGCTCCTACAATGAGCAGTTCTTC
CDR3 protein: CASSFLTSASSYNEQFF

J gene: TRBJ1-1
clone size: -
D gene: -
V gene: TRBV5-1
CDR3 DNA: TGCGCCAGCAGCTCCGGACGAGAAGCTTTCTTT
CDR3 protein: CASSSGREAFF

J gene: TRBJ2-3
clone size: -
D gene: TRBD2
V gene: TRBV6-5
CDR3 DNA: TGTGCCAGCAGTTATGGACTAGCGGGAGCGATTACTACGCAGTATTTT
CDR3 protein: CASSYGLAGAITTQYF

J gene: TRBJ2-1
clone size: -
D gene: -
V gene: TRBV5-1
CDR3 DNA: TGCGCCAGCAGCTTGAGGCAGGGATTCTACAATGAGCAGTTCTTC
CDR3 protein: CASSLRQGFYNEQFF

J gene: TRBJ2-7
clone size: -
D gene: -
V gene: TRBV9
CDR3 DNA: TGTGCCAGCAGCGTAGGGTACGAGCAGTACTTC
CDR3 protein: CASSVGYEQYF

J gene: TRBJ2-3
clone size: few
D gene: -
V gene: TRBV14
CDR3 DNA: TGTGCCAGTAATACGGGACCAGGATCAGATACGCAGTATTTT
CDR3 protein: CASNTGPGSDTQYF

J gene: TRBJ2-7
clone size: once
D gene: TRBD2
V gene: TRBV11-2
CDR3 DNA: TGTGCCAGCAGCTCCGGACTAGCGGGAGGAGCTTCGGTGCAGTACTTC
CDR3 protein: CASSSGLAGGASVQYF

J gene: TRBJ1-5
clone size: -
D gene: -
V gene: TRBV21-1
CDR3 DNA: TGTGCCAGCAGCAGAAGGGGACGGCAGCCCCAGCATTTT
CDR3 protein: CASSRRGRQPQHF

J gene: TRBJ1-2
clone size: -
D gene: -
V gene: TRBV7-2
CDR3 DNA: TGTGCCAGCAGCTTAAGTGACAATTATGGCTACACCTTC
CDR3 protein: CASSLSDNYGYTF

J gene: TRBJ2-7
clone size: few
D gene: -
V gene: TRBV5-5
CDR3 DNA: TGTGCCAGCAATTCGGCAGGGAGCTCCTACGAGCAGTACTTC
CDR3 protein: CASNSAGSSYEQYF

J gene: TRBJ2-7
clone size: -
D gene: -
V gene: TRBV10-3
CDR3 DNA: TGTGCCATCAGTGCGTGGCAGAACCGGAACCTCGAGCAGTACTTC
CDR3 protein: CAISAWQNRNLEQYF

J gene: TRBJ2-7
clone size: -
D gene: -
V gene: TRBV6-5
CDR3 DNA: TGTGCCAGCAGCACCGGGACCACAACCTACGAGCAGTACTTC
CDR3 protein: CASSTGTTTYEQYF

J gene: TRBJ2-7
clone size: many
D gene: -
V gene: TRBV4-2
CDR3 DNA: TGTGCCAGCAGCCAAGACGCCGCCAGGAGCACCTACGAGCAGTACTTC
CDR3 protein: CASSQDAARSTYEQYF

J gene: TRBJ2-4
clone size: -
D gene: -
V gene: TRBV30
CDR3 DNA: TGTGCCTGGATGGAGCCTGCTGACTTAAACATTCAGTACTTC
CDR3 protein: CAWMEPADLNIQYF

J gene: TRBJ1-5
clone size: -
D gene: -
V gene: TRBV19
CDR3 DNA: TGTGCCAGTAAGGCAGGGTATAGCAATCAGCCCCAGCATTTT
CDR3 protein: CASKAGYSNQPQHF

J gene: TRBJ2-3
clone size: -
D gene: TRBD1
V gene: TRBV11-3
CDR3 DNA: TGTGCCAGCAGCGCGGACAGGACGGGCACAGATACGCAGTATTTT
CDR3 protein: CASSADRTGTDTQYF

J gene: TRBJ2-1
clone size: -
D gene: -
V gene: TRBV28
CDR3 DNA: TGTGCCAGCAGTTTATCTTACAATGAGCAGTTCTTC
CDR3 protein: CASSLSYNEQFF

J gene: TRBJ1-3
clone size: -
D gene: -
V gene: TRBV7-9
CDR3 DNA: TGTGCCAGCAGCTTAGAGATGAGCTCTGGAAACACCATATATTTT
CDR3 protein: CASSLEMSSGNTIYF

J gene: TRBJ1-5
clone size: -
D gene: -
V gene: TRBV2
CDR3 DNA: TGTGCCAGCAGTGAACAGGGAAGCAATCAGCCCCAGCATTTT
CDR3 protein: CASSEQGSNQPQHF

J gene: TRBJ1-4
clone size: -
D gene: TRBD1
V gene: TRBV10-3
CDR3 DNA: TGTGCCATCAGTGAGTCGGACAGGGGGAGTGAAAAACTGTTTTTT
CDR3 protein: CAISESDRGSEKLFF

J gene: TRBJ1-4
clone size: few
D gene: -
V gene: TRBV5-1
CDR3 DNA: TGCGCCAGCAGCCTTTCGGACGGCGGTAGAGAAAAACTGTTTTTT
CDR3 protein: CASSLSDGGREKLFF

J gene: TRBJ2-3
clone size: -
D gene: -
V gene: TRBV5-8
CDR3 DNA: TGTGCCAGCAGCCGCACTGGCGCCTGGAGCACAGATACGCAGTATTTT
CDR3 protein: CASSRTGAWSTDTQYF

J gene: TRBJ2-3
clone size: -
D gene: -
V gene: TRBV5-1
CDR3 DNA: TGCGCCAGCAGCTTAACAGATAGCACAGATACGCAGTATTTT
CDR3 protein: CASSLTDSTDTQYF

J gene: TRBJ1-1
clone size: -
D gene: TRBD1
V gene: TRBV27
CDR3 DNA: TGTGCCAGCAGTTTGCAGGGGGCGGATACTGAAGCTTTCTTT
CDR3 protein: CASSLQGADTEAFF

J gene: TRBJ1-2
clone size: -
D gene: -
V gene: TRBV9
CDR3 DNA: TGTGCCAGCACTAGGGGCCTTGACGGGTATGGCTACACCTTC
CDR3 protein: CASTRGLDGYGYTF

J gene: TRBJ1-1
clone size: once
D gene: -
V gene: TRBV29-1
CDR3 DNA: TGCAGCGTGTCGTTAGGGGGGAACACTGAAGCTTTCTTT
CDR3 protein: CSVSLGGNTEAFF

J gene: TRBJ2-5
clone size: -
D gene: TRBD2
V gene: TRBV5-1
CDR3 DNA: TGCGCCAGCAGCTTGGCCGTGTCTAGCGGGAGGGAGACCCAGTACTTC
CDR3 protein: CASSLAVSSGRETQYF

J gene: TRBJ1-1
clone size: -
D gene: -
V gene: TRBV5-4
CDR3 DNA: TGTGCCAGCAGCTATCGAGGGGGGAACACTGAAGCTTTCTTT
CDR3 protein: CASSYRGGNTEAFF